This T cell receptor (beta chain) emerged from a study of T cell responses to AZD1222 COVID-19 vaccine. Concerning this clone itself: The antigen remains undetermined.

Pooled together were second doses at about 4 or about 12 weeks. TCRdb's copy holds only in-frame clones and misses some; the assay was immunoSEQ multiplex PCR. The table lists roughly 120,000 clones, roughly 90% of them singletons. Study-wide findings and caveats: Close to half of all spike-specific TCRs reportedly target regions of the variants that are unmutated. Spike-specific TCR depth and breadth grew after two AZD1222 doses. The donor cohort was predominantly white British with a female majority, and clonal diversity may have been underestimated.

This clonotype was obtained from an adult who received the AZD1222 COVID-19 vaccine. The input for sequencing was peripheral blood, taken 28 days after the second AZD1222 dose.

CDR3 nucleotide sequence: TGTGCCAGCAGCTTGGCATCCGGGACAGGGGGCAGCCAGCCCCAGCATTTT. Protein: CASSLASGTGGSQPQHF. The rearrangement uses TRBV5-8 and TRBJ1-5; 12 positions agree with TRBD1. Germline values: CDR1 SGHTS, CDR2 YDEGEE. The V gene end was trimmed by 0 bases and the J gene end by 7 bases; junction bases not matched to a gene: 8. This CDR3 comprises 17 residues.